This T cell receptor beta chain was identified during a study of shared clonotypes between healthy human individuals. Study observations and caveats: Non-shared clonotypes displayed generation probabilities falling below those of clonotypes present in all four donors. The represented genetic and exposure-history diversity was limited by the small number of donors.

In regard to this clone: Its target is unknown.

Losses at the gene ends were 6 bases for V and 5 bases for J; bases not matched to a gene: 8. CDR3 length: 15 residues. Germline V CDR1 and CDR2: SNHLY, FYNNEI. Naive CD8 cells lacked CD45RO and underwent positive selection for CCR7, leaving out terminally differentiated effector memory CD45RA+ cells. Deep was the level at which the assay was run. The authors loaded roughly 200 ng DNA, around 30,000 T cell genomes, into sorted-subset replicate PCRs. Using immunoSEQ multiplex PCR, the repertoire was profiled, and TCRdb retains in-frame clones only, with some absent. The repertoire consists of 450,000 to 700,000 clones, with roughly 96% occurring once and the leading ten covering roughly 0.1%.

Source material: naive CD8+ T cells sorted from blood. This rearrangement joins TRBV2 to TRBJ2-1; 9 bases agree with TRBD2. This clonotype was obtained from a woman between 25 and 40 years old in good health. The chain's CDR3 is CASRDSGRTHNEQFF. The CDR3 DNA sequence: TGTGCCAGCAGAGATAGCGGGAGAACCCACAATGAGCAGTTCTTC.